The next 3 T cell receptor beta chains were all read from a single sample in a study of T cells expressing NK-cell markers. TCRdb reprocessed the 5' RACE reads, with one entry per CDR3 protein and no DNA. This table holds 550,000 or so distinct CDR3 sequences. The source material was blood T cells: a sorted CD56 or NKG2C T cell subset, CD4+ or CD8+ T cells, or bulk PBMC T cells (not recorded which). These receptor sequences come from a man aged 18 to 35 in good health.

This chain joins TRBV12-3 or TRBV12-4 and TRBJ2-5. The CDR3 totals 11 residues. CDR3 in amino acids: CASSRVETQYF.

V is TRBV15 and J is TRBJ2-1; with no DNA, the TCRdb D assignment of TRBD2 cannot be verified. The CDR3 has 18 residues. Germline V gene data show CDR1 as LNHNV and CDR2 as YYDKDF (reference sequence). CDR3 amino acids: CATSRDIPIAGGPNEQFF.

The rearrangement joins TRBV15 to TRBJ2-1; TCRdb calls TRBD2, which cannot be checked without DNA. Germline assignment: CDR1 LNHNV and CDR2 YYDKDF (reference sequence). This CDR3 is built from 15 residues. The CDR3 region is CATSRDGLGNNEQFF.